The 17 T cell receptor beta chains in this list originate from one sample, sequenced in a study of human T cells and chemical hapten exposure. Time point here: patch test 1, 2 weeks after DPC sensitization. Regarding treatment: therapeutic diphenylcyclopropenone sensitization with weekly scalp DPC. The total RNA was obtained from whole blood that was not fractionated. One entry per CDR3 protein, called by TCRdb with MiXCR from the RACE reads. The repertoire includes 35,000 or so distinct CDR3 sequences, around 6.5% of them detected once, and around 10% sits in the top ten. The sample here was whole blood, taken in connection with sensitization to the hapten diphenylcyclopropenone (DPC). These receptors all stem from a woman aged 25-40 years with alopecia areata. Some clones in this sample may be carry-over from other donors' samples.

This clonotype was picked up many times. The chain couples TRBV7-2 to TRBJ2-2; D remains ambiguous. The V end was cut by 0 bases, the J end by 7 bases, with 6 bases between. Germline CDR1 reads SGHTA; CDR2 reads FQGNSA. The CDR3 is 13 amino acids. The CDR3 bases are TGTGCCAGCAGCTTAGCGGGGATCGGGGAGCTGTTTTTT. Protein sequence: CASSLAGIGELFF.

This clonotype has ten or more counts. The rearrangement uses TRBV6-2 or TRBV6-3 and TRBJ1-1; TRBD1 is a possible D gene (5 bases). Deletions cut 6 bases from V and 4 bases from J, with 15 bases between. Germline V gene lookup returns CDR1 MNHEY and CDR2 SVGEGT. The CDR3 is 14 residues long. The CDR3 DNA follows: TGTGCCAGCAGCTTACGCGTAGACAGCACTGAAGCTTTCTTT. It specifies CASSLRVDSTEAFF.

This chain connects TRBV25-1 to TRBJ1-5; D possibly corresponds to TRBD1 (6 bases). V was cut by 6 bases and J by 6 bases, with 12 bases left in between. Looked up from germline, CDR1 is MGHDK and CDR2 is SYGVNS. The CDR3 is made up of 13 amino acids. The CDR3 spells CASSQGQGQPQHF. The CDR3 region has the DNA TGTGCCAGCAGCCAGGGGCAGGGTCAGCCCCAGCATTTT.

The CDR3 region is CASSQDLAGEQYF. In nucleotides, the CDR3 is TGCGCCAGCAGCCAAGACCTGGCCGGGGAGCAGTACTTC. The chain employs TRBV4-1 and TRBJ2-7; D unresolved. V lost 0 bases to trimming and J lost 7 bases, with 10 bases between them. Germline CDR1 reads MGHRA; CDR2 reads YSYEKL. The CDR3 totals 13 residues.

The CDR3, as DNA: TGTGCCAGCAGCTTCCGCCGGGACAGAACCTACGAGCAGTACTTC. Its translation is CASSFRRDRTYEQYF. The chain employs TRBV7-8 and TRBJ2-7, with 7 bases fitting TRBD1. Germline loops: CDR1 SGHVS, CDR2 FQNEAQ. V shed 3 bases, J shed 2 bases, and the junction held 7 bases outside the gene matches. The CDR3 sequence is 15 residues long.

This clonotype has a handful of counts. The chain employs TRBV6-1 and TRBJ1-1; D may be TRBD1 (6 bases). This CDR3 has 14 amino acids. The V and J ends lost 2 bases and 2 bases respectively, with 9 bases between them. Per the germline V gene, CDR1 is MNHNS and CDR2 is SASEGT. CDR3 in amino acids: CASSESRGNTEAFF. DNA of the CDR3: TGTGCCAGCAGTGAATCCAGGGGTAACACTGAAGCTTTCTTT.

This clonotype was recorded many times. The chain combines TRBV19 with TRBJ1-2; D perhaps matches TRBD1 (5 bases). Trimming cost V 0 bases and J 4 bases, with 15 bases left between them. There are 16 residues in the CDR3. Germline V CDR1 and CDR2: LNHDA, SQIVND (reference sequence). CDR3 bases: TGTGCCAGTAGTATAGATCTTGGACAAACTTTCTATGGCTACACCTTC. It translates to CASSIDLGQTFYGYTF.

CDR3 nucleotide sequence: TGTGCCAGCAGCCCCGCCCTAGGGGGTTACGAGCAGTACTTC. It is translated as CASSPALGGYEQYF. This chain connects TRBV7-7 to TRBJ2-7; a possible D gene is TRBD1 (6 bases). Trimming pared 5 bases from V and 4 bases from J, leaving 15 bases between. The germline CDR1 and CDR2 sequences are SSHAT and FNYEAQ (reference sequence). The CDR3 sequence is 14 residues long. Based on the CDR3 plus reference TRBV7-7 and TRBJ2-7, the full variable domain is GAGVSQSPRYKVTKRGQDVTLRCDPISSHATLYWYQQALGQGPEFLTYFNYEAQPDKSGLPSDRFSAERPEGSISTLTIQRTEQRDSAMYRCASSPALGGYEQYFGPGTRLTVT.

This chain joins TRBV20-1 and TRBJ2-4; D is possibly TRBD1 (6 bases). The CDR3 is made up of 15 amino acids. V was cut by 6 bases and J by 2 bases, with 17 bases left in between. The germline V gene has CDR1 DFQATT and CDR2 SNEGSKA (reference sequence). The CDR3 spells CSASSPGEPKNIQYF. The CDR3 DNA reads as TGCAGTGCCTCCTCCCCAGGGGAGCCCAAAAACATTCAGTACTTC.

This clonotype has ten or more counts. The chain carries TRBV7-3 and TRBJ2-1; D gene unclear. Looked up from germline, CDR1 is SGHTA and CDR2 is FQGTGA. V lost 2 bases, J lost 0 bases, and 11 bases lay in between. The CDR3 totals 16 residues. The CDR3 DNA reads TGTGCCAGCAGCTTATGGCAGGCCAGCTCCTACAATGAGCAGTTCTTC. This gives the protein CASSLWQASSYNEQFF.

The sample holds a few counts of this clonotype. The chain carries TRBV5-1 and TRBJ2-7; 8 positions match TRBD2. CDR1 and CDR2 from the germline V gene are SGHRS and YFSETQ. CDR3 length equals 16 residues. V lost 0 bases, J lost 3 bases, and 8 bases stayed unmatched. Here the CDR3 DNA reads TGCGCCAGCAGCTTGGCAGCGGGGGTAACCAACTACGAGCAGTACTTC. It encodes CASSLAAGVTNYEQYF. Together with reference TRBV5-1 and TRBJ2-7, the CDR3 gives the full variable domain: KAGVTQTPRYLIKTRGQQVTLSCSPISGHRSVSWYQQTPGQGLQFLFEYFSETQRNKGNFPGRFSGRQFSNSRSEMNVSTLELGDSALYLCASSLAAGVTNYEQYFGPGTRLTVT.

By sample share, this clonotype is medium-sized. The gene calls are TRBV6-5 and TRBJ1-2, with 10 bases aligning to TRBD1. The J segment lost 8 bases and the V segment lost 7 bases, leaving 10 bases of the junction unmatched. Germline values: CDR1 MNHEY, CDR2 SVGAGI. The CDR3 length is 14 residues. The DNA for the CDR3 is TGTGCCAGCAAAGAGGACAGGGGGTTTCGAGGCTACACCTTC. Translating gives CASKEDRGFRGYTF.

V and J are TRBV2 and TRBJ2-5; D may correspond to TRBD1 or TRBD2 (5 bases each). The CDR3 has 13 amino acids. CDR1 is SNHLY, CDR2 FYNNEI, per germline. Trimming cost V 5 bases and J 5 bases, with 12 bases left between them. The CDR3: CASSWGKGETQYF. CDR3 coding DNA: TGTGCCAGCAGTTGGGGGAAGGGCGAGACCCAGTACTTC.

As for this clonotype: A much bigger clone sits one base away, suggesting this may be a read error. The conserved phenylalanine or tryptophan is not found at the CDR3 terminus, so this likely reflects a read error. V usage is TRBV4-1 and J usage is TRBJ2-1, with TRBD2 matching over 8 bases. The CDR3 totals 15 residues. With 0 bases clipped from V and 9 bases from J, the junction kept 7 bases outside the gene matches. CDR1 is MGHRA, CDR2 YSYEKL, per germline. CDR3 DNA sequence: TGCGCCAGCAGCCAAGACGGGGGGGGTATGAGTGAGCAGTTCTTG. Its protein product is CASSQDGGGMSEQFL.

This clonotype was counted only a few times. The chain is built from TRBV5-8 and TRBJ1-1, with D uncertain. There are 15 residues in the CDR3. V was trimmed by 0 bases and J by 0 bases, leaving 9 bases between them. Looked up from germline, CDR1 is SGHTS and CDR2 is YDEGEE. The CDR3 is CASSLEGSLNTEAFF. CDR3 coding DNA: TGTGCCAGCAGCTTGGAAGGGTCACTGAACACTGAAGCTTTCTTT.

This clonotype was observed many times. The rearrangement links TRBV10-3 to TRBJ1-1; D possibly corresponds to TRBD1 (6 bases). The CDR3 has 19 amino acids. V was cut by 2 bases and J by 7 bases, with 29 bases left in between. Looked up from germline, CDR1 is ENHRY and CDR2 is SYGVKD. This CDR3 is CAISEVHGTTTRAGNEAFF. As DNA, the CDR3 is TGTGCCATCAGTGAGGTTCACGGGACAACCACTAGAGCGGGGAATGAAGCTTTCTTT.

This clonotype was observed at least ten times. This chain links TRBV5-1 with TRBJ1-1; tentative D call: TRBD1 (6 bases). The length of the CDR3 is 13 residues. The germline V gene encodes CDR1 SGHRS and CDR2 YFSETQ. Trimming removed 2 bases at V and 11 bases at J, with 16 bases between. CDR3 nucleotides: TGCGCCAGCAGCTTATCAGGGGCTGTTGATGCTTTCTTT. Translation gives CASSLSGAVDAFF. Supplemented by reference TRBV5-1 and TRBJ1-1, the full variable domain reads KAGVTQTPRYLIKTRGQQVTLSCSPISGHRSVSWYQQTPGQGLQFLFEYFSETQRNKGNFPGRFSGRQFSNSRSEMNVSTLELGDSALYLCASSLSGAVDAFFGQGTRLTVV.